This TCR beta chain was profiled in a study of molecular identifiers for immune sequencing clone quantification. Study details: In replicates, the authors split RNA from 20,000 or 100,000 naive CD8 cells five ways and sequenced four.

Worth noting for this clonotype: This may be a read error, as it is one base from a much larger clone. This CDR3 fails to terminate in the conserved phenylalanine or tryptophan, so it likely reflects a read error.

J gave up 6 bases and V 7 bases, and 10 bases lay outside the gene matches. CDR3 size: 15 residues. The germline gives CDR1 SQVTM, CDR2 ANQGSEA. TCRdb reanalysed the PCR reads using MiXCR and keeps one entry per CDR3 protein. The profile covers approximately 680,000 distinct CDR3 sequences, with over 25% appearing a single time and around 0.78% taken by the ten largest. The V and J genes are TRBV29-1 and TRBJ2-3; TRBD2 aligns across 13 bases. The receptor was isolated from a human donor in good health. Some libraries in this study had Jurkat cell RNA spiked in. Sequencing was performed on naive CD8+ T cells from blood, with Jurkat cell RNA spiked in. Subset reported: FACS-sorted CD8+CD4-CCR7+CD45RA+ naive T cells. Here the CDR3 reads CSARLAGGLSDTQYS. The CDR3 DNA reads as TGCAGCGCCCGACTAGCGGGAGGCTTGTCGGATACGCAGTATTCT.